Included here is one T cell receptor (beta chain) sequence, with context. The method was immunoSEQ multiplex PCR; TCRdb's version includes in-frame clones alone and lacks a portion of them. Of 2 million to 2.5 million clones in the sample, more than 90% are singletons; the top ten hold around 0.13%. Germline CDR1 LNHDA, CDR2 SQIVND (reference sequence). V lost 5 bases, J lost 4 bases, and 13 bases stayed unmatched. This CDR3 contains 17 residues. This record belongs to a study of shared clonotypes between healthy human individuals. The TCR comes from a man aged 18 to 29 in good health. The chain joins TRBV19 to TRBJ2-7; 11 bases match TRBD2. Specimen: naive CD4+ T cells sorted from blood. The subset here: CD45RA+ positively selected. CDR3 sequence reads: CASSAPNSGGGRYEQYF. The CDR3 DNA reads TGTGCCAGTAGTGCCCCCAATAGCGGGGGGGGTAGATACGAGCAGTACTTC.